Listed below are T cell receptor beta chains from one sample, sequenced in a study of response to subunit inactivated influenza vaccine. TCRdb reanalysed the RT-PCR reads using MiXCR and keeps one entry per CDR3 protein. The sample shows under 500,000 distinct CDR3 sequences, approximately 11% of them seen only once. This specimen consisted of PBMCs from blood, obtained about 6 weeks after vaccination. The receptors shown here come from a man aged 50-60 years who received an inactivated influenza vaccine. CDR3s include the opening cysteine and the closing phenylalanine or tryptophan. The order of the fields is J gene, clone size, V gene, D gene, CDR3 DNA, CDR3 protein. The D gene is left open where the match is weak. Size is stated for part of the rows, as once, few or many counts, or as a class when the clone is expanded.

TRBJ2-2,-,TRBV20-1,TRBD1,TGCAGTGCTAGAGATTCACTGGGACAGGGGGCGCGAAATAGCCCGAACACCGGGGAGCTGTTTTTT,CSARDSLGQGARNSPNTGELFF
TRBJ2-7,many,TRBV10-3,-,TGTGCCACCTCCCAGTTAACAAACGAGCAGTACTTC,CATSQLTNEQYF
TRBJ2-3,many,TRBV29-1,-,TGCAGCGTTGCGGATGTGGGCACAGATACGCAGTATTTT,CSVADVGTDTQYF
TRBJ2-1,-,TRBV4-1,TRBD2,TGCGCCAGTAATAAAGCGGGGGACTCCTACAATGAGCAGTTCTTC,CASNKAGDSYNEQFF
TRBJ2-7,many,TRBV12-3/TRBV12-4,TRBD2,TGTGCCAGCAGCAATAGCGGGGAGACCTACGAGCAGTACTTC,CASSNSGETYEQYF
TRBJ2-7,few,TRBV6-2/TRBV6-3,TRBD1,TGTGCCAGCAGTACTCCGGGACAGGTGTACGAGCAGTACTTC,CASSTPGQVYEQYF
TRBJ2-5,many,TRBV7-2,TRBD2,TGTGCCAGCGTCCGGGCTAGCGGGGTTCAAGAGACCCAGTACTTC,CASVRASGVQETQYF
TRBJ2-7,-,TRBV20-1,-,TGCAGTGCTAGAGGGGGCGGGGAGCGCTACGAGCAGTACTTC,CSARGGGERYEQYF
TRBJ2-5,many,TRBV5-1,TRBD1,TGCGCCAGCAGCCCCGGACAGGTCTCAGAGACCCAGTACTTC,CASSPGQVSETQYF
TRBJ2-7,many,TRBV25-1,-,TGTGCCAGCAGTGGACGAGGGGCATGGTACGAGCAGTACTTC,CASSGRGAWYEQYF
TRBJ1-5,once,TRBV20-1,-,TGCAGTGCTAGTACAGACTATCAGCCCCAGCATTTT,CSASTDYQPQHF
TRBJ2-7,few,TRBV3-1,-,TGTGCCAGCAGCCAGCTCCTTCAGCCCTACGAGCAGTACTTC,CASSQLLQPYEQYF
TRBJ2-2,many,TRBV5-6,TRBD2,TGTGCCAGCAGCCGACTAGCGGGAGAAGCCGGGGAGCTGTTTTTT,CASSRLAGEAGELFF
TRBJ1-1,-,TRBV5-5,-,TGTGCCAGCAGCTTGCCCGGGGAGGTGAACACTGAAGCTTTCTTT,CASSLPGEVNTEAFF
TRBJ1-2,many,TRBV7-2,-,TGTGCCAGCAGCATGGACGGGGGTAACTATGGCTACACCTTC,CASSMDGGNYGYTF
TRBJ2-5,many,TRBV28,-,TGTGCCAGCAGTTCCGGACAGACCCAAGAGACCCAGTACTTC,CASSSGQTQETQYF
TRBJ2-7,many,TRBV4-1,-,TGCGCCAGCAGCCAAGATCCGGGACGGAGCTACGAGCAGTACTTC,CASSQDPGRSYEQYF
TRBJ2-5,-,TRBV7-2,-,TGTGCCAGCAGCCCAGGGGTGACTAGGGGGACCCAGTACTTC,CASSPGVTRGTQYF
TRBJ2-7,-,TRBV13,TRBD2,TGTGCCAGCAGCTTAGTGACTAGCGGGACTGACGAGCAGTACTTC,CASSLVTSGTDEQYF
TRBJ2-1,-,TRBV6-1,TRBD1,TGTGCCAGCAGCCCGGACAGGGGAGTATCATATGAGCAGTTCTTC,CASSPDRGVSYEQFF
TRBJ1-1,-,TRBV4-1,-,TGCGCCAGCAGCCAATATGTGCGGGGGAAGAACACTGAAGCTTTCTTT,CASSQYVRGKNTEAFF
TRBJ1-5,-,TRBV20-1,-,TGCAGTGCTAGATTTGCCCAGGGAAACCAGCCCCAGCATTTT,CSARFAQGNQPQHF
TRBJ2-4,-,TRBV28,-,TGTGCCAGCAGAGCCAGGGTAGAGAACATTCAGTACTTC,CASRARVENIQYF
TRBJ1-2,-,TRBV5-1,TRBD1,TGCGCCAGCAGCCCCCTTCAAGGGACAGGGGAGCGGTATGGCTACACCTTC,CASSPLQGTGERYGYTF
TRBJ1-1,-,TRBV29-1,TRBD1,TGCAGCGCGGGACAGGAAAACACTGAAGCTTTCTTT,CSAGQENTEAFF
TRBJ2-7,few,TRBV7-6,TRBD2,TGTGCCAGCAGCTTAATTCCCGGGAGGGCCTCCACCTACGAGCAGTACTTC,CASSLIPGRASTYEQYF
TRBJ1-4,-,TRBV12-3/TRBV12-4,TRBD1,TGTGCCAGCAGCAACGACAGGGAGAATGAAAAACTGTTTTTT,CASSNDRENEKLFF
TRBJ2-7,few,TRBV5-6,-,TGTGCCAGCAGCTTGGGATTGGGACTCTACGAGCAGTACTTC,CASSLGLGLYEQYF
TRBJ1-1,-,TRBV11-2,TRBD1,TGTGCCAGCAGCTTAGGGCCGACAGGGTGGGCAAACACTGAAGCTTTCTTT,CASSLGPTGWANTEAFF
TRBJ2-7,-,TRBV20-1,TRBD1,TGCAGTGCGGCCACGACCGGGACAGGGTCCTACGAGCAGTACTTC,CSAATTGTGSYEQYF
TRBJ2-2,-,TRBV15,-,TGTGCCACCAGCAGGCCAGTGGAGGGGACCGGGGAGCTGTTTTTT,CATSRPVEGTGELFF
TRBJ2-3,-,TRBV12-3/TRBV12-4,-,TGTGCCAGCAGTTTTCGCACAGATACGCAGTATTTT,CASSFRTDTQYF
TRBJ2-7,many,TRBV9,-,TGTGCCAGCAGCGTAGGATCGCGATCCTACGAGCAGTACTTC,CASSVGSRSYEQYF
TRBJ2-5,few,TRBV5-6,-,TGTGCCAGCGCAAGAAGTATGGAAGAGACCCAGTACTTC,CASARSMEETQYF
TRBJ2-1,few,TRBV20-1,TRBD1,TGCAGTGCTAGCTGGGACAGGGGGGGCAATGAGCAGTTCTTC,CSASWDRGGNEQFF
TRBJ1-1,-,TRBV4-2,-,-,CASSQDLGGWAGGTEVFF
TRBJ2-3,many,TRBV12-3/TRBV12-4,TRBD2,TGTGCCAGCAGTCCTAGCGGGAGGTCAGATACGCAGTATTTT,CASSPSGRSDTQYF
TRBJ2-1,few,TRBV24-1,-,TGTGCCACCAGTGTAGGGAGGAATGAGCAGTTCTTC,CATSVGRNEQFF
TRBJ2-3,-,TRBV11-2,TRBD2,TGTGCCAGCAGCTCAACCGAAACCGGGACTAGCGGGGGTTCTACAGATACGCAGTATTTT,CASSSTETGTSGGSTDTQYF
TRBJ1-5,many,TRBV20-1,-,TGCAGTGCTCCCGGAGGGGGAATCAATCAGCCCCAGCATTTT,CSAPGGGINQPQHF
TRBJ2-7,-,TRBV7-8,TRBD2,TGTGCCAGCAGCGCTGGACTAGGAACCTACGAGCAGTACTTC,CASSAGLGTYEQYF
TRBJ1-3,-,TRBV12-3/TRBV12-4,-,TGTGGCGGCCTCGGGGGTCGCTCTGGAAACACCATATATTTT,CGGLGGRSGNTIYF
TRBJ2-5,once,TRBV20-1,-,TGCTGCGCTAGAACATGGCAGTCGAGAGCTGAAGAGACCCAGTACTTC,CCARTWQSRAEETQYF